This TCR beta chain was recovered during a study of a mutant IDH1 vaccine in newly diagnosed glioma. Study as a whole: Vaccines were first given 4-6 weeks after radiotherapy alone, or with temozolomide cycles. Of treated patients, 62.5% were men and approximately 40% women, averaging around 40 years. Patients had received radiotherapy, temozolomide, or both previously, most receiving both.

Here immunoSEQ multiplex PCR was the method, and the copy in TCRdb shows in-frame clones only, minus some. This sample has 26,000 or so clones; roughly 80% occur once, and the top ten carry approximately 15%. Details on this clone: Its antigen remains unidentified.

J gave up 6 bases and V 3 bases, and 6 bases lay outside the gene matches. The length of the CDR3 is 14 residues. Germline assignment: CDR1 SGDLS and CDR2 YYNGEE. Sample time point: week 23, last vaccination. Doses of 300 ug of mutant IDH1 20-mer peptide were given with topical imiquimod. The sample in question was PBMCs, obtained from a glioma patient whose treatment included an IDH1 peptide vaccine. The clonotype was recovered from a woman aged 25 to 45 with glioma. V gene TRBV9 combines with J gene TRBJ2-1; 7 bases map to TRBD1. DNA for the CDR3: TGTGCCAGCAGCGGACTGGGACAGTCCAATGAGCAGTTCTTC. Protein: CASSGLGQSNEQFF.